This T cell receptor beta chain emerged from a study of graft-versus-host responses after intestinal transplantation. Study-level points and caveats: Early HvG declines after transplant were associated with peak circulating GvH clone levels.

Trimming removed 10 bases from V and 5 bases from J, with 15 bases in between. This CDR3 region has 13 residues. The V gene's germline CDR1 is MNHNS and CDR2 SASEGT. Produced via immunoSEQ multiplex PCR; TCRdb's table is partial and in-frame only. The sample lists about 99,000 clones; roughly 84% were seen once. A word on this clone: Its antigen is currently unknown.

The sequencing here drew on unstimulated CD4+ T cells sorted from spleen or lymph node cells, taken before intestinal transplant. The genes are TRBV6-1 and TRBJ1-5, with no clear D. The receptor was isolated from a human donor who received an intestinal transplant. The CDR3 here is CATTRVLDQPQHF. The CDR3 bases are TGTGCCACCACCCGGGTTCTGGATCAGCCCCAGCATTTT.